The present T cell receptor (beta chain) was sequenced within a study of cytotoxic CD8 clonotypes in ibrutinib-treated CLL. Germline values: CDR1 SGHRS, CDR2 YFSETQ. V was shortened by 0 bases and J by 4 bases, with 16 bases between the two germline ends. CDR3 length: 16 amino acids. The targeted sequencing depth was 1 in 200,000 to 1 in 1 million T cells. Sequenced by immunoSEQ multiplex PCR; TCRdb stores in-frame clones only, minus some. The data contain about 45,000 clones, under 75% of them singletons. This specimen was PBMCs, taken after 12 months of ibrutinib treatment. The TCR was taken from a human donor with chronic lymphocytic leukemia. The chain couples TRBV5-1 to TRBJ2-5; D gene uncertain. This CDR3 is CASSLERTVVTETQYF. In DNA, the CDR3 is TGCGCCAGCAGCTTGGAAAGGACCGTAGTCACAGAGACCCAGTACTTC.